The sequence of this T cell receptor beta chain was determined in a study of PD-L1 blockade in urothelial cancer. About the research overall: Blood was analyzed 3 weeks (second dose) and 6 weeks after treatment start. Specimens of blood held a median count of approximately 150,000 T cells.

Described time point: peripheral blood 6 weeks after treatment start. Study conclusions and caveats: Below-median TCR clonality that was measured in pretreatment blood predicted better survival.

Assay: immunoSEQ multiplex PCR; the TCRdb copy retains only in-frame clones and omits some. The table records some 41,000 clones, around 82% of them present only once. On this clone itself: Antigen: not known.

In germline, CDR1 is SGHTA, CDR2 FQGNSA. Trimming removed 4 bases from V and 0 bases from J, with 10 bases in between. The CDR3 is made up of 15 amino acids. V is TRBV7-2 and J is TRBJ2-1; D is unresolved. The material sequenced was PBMCs, taken around atezolizumab (anti-PD-L1) treatment. This receptor was obtained from a man aged 55 to 70 with urothelial cancer. The CDR3 loop reads CASSSPSSSYNEQFF. The CDR3, as DNA: TGTGCCAGCAGCTCCCCTTCGAGCTCCTACAATGAGCAGTTCTTC. Complete variable domain (other parts from reference TRBV7-2 and TRBJ2-1): GAGVSQSPSNKVTEKGKDVELRCDPISGHTALYWYRQSLGQGLEFLIYFQGNSAPDKSGLPSDRFSAERTGGSVSTLTIQRTQQEDSAVYLCASSSPSSSYNEQFFGPGTRLTVL.